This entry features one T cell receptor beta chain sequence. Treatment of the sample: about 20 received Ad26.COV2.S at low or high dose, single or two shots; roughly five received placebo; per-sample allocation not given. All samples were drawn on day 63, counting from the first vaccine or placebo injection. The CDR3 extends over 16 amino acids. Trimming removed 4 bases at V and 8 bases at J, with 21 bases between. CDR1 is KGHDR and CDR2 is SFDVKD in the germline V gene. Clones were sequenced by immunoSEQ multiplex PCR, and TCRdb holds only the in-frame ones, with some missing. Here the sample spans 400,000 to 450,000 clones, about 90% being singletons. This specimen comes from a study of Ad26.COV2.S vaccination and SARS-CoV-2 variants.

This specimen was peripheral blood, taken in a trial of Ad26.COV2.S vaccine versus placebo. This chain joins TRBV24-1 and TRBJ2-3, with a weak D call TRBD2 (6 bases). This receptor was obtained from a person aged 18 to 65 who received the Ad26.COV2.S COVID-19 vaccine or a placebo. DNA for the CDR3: TGTGCCACCAGTGACAGGAGGGACCCTATGAGATCTACGCAGTATTTT. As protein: CATSDRRDPMRSTQYF.